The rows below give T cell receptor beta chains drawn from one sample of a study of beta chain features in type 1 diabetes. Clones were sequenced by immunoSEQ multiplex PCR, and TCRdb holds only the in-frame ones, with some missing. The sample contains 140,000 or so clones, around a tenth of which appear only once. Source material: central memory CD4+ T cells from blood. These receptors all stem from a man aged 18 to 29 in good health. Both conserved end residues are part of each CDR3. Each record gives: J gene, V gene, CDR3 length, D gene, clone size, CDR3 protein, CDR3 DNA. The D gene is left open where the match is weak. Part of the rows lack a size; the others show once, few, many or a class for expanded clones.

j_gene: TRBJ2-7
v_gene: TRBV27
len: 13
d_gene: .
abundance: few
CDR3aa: CASSLNLGDEQYF
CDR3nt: TGTGCCAGCAGTTTAAATCTAGGAGACGAGCAGTACTTC

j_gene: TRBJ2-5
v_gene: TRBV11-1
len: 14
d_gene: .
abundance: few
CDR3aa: CASSRQYGQETQYF
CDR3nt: TGTGCCAGCAGCCGACAGTACGGCCAAGAGACCCAGTACTTC

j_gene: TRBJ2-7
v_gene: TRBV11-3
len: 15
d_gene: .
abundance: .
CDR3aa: CASSLDADSGYEQYF
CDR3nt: TGTGCCAGCAGCTTAGATGCGGACAGCGGCTACGAGCAGTACTTC

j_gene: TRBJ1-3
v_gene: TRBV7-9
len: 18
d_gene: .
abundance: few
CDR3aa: CASSLGRGGGRSGNTIYF
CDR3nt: TGTGCCAGCAGCTTAGGACGGGGCGGGGGCCGCTCTGGAAACACCATATATTTT

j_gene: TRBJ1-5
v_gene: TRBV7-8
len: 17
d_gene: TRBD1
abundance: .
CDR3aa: CASSRTGTGNSNQPQHF
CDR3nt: TGTGCCAGCAGCCGAACCGGGACAGGGAATAGCAATCAGCCCCAGCATTTT

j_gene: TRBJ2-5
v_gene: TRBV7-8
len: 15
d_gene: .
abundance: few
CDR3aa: CASSSRELGPVTQYF
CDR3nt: TGTGCCAGCAGCTCCCGGGAGTTGGGACCGGTGACCCAGTACTTC

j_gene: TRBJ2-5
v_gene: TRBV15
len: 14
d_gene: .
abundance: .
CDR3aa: CATSRDRGWETQYF
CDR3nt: TGTGCCACCAGCAGAGATAGGGGATGGGAGACCCAGTACTTC

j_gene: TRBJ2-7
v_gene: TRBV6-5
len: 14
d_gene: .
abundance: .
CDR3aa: CASSYPRGGDEQYF
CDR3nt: TGTGCCAGCAGTTACCCCAGAGGAGGTGACGAGCAGTACTTC

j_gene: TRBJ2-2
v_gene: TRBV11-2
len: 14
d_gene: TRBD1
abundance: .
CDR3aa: CASTPTGFTGELFF
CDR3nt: TGTGCCAGCACCCCGACAGGGTTCACCGGGGAGCTGTTTTTT

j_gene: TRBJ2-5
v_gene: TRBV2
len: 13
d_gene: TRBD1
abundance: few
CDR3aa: CASSRDRQETQYF
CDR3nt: TGTGCCAGCAGTAGGGACAGACAAGAGACCCAGTACTTC

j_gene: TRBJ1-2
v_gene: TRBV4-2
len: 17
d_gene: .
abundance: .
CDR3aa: CASSQGLPGVSVYGYTF
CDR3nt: TGTGCCAGCAGCCAGGGCCTACCCGGGGTTAGCGTTTATGGCTACACCTTC

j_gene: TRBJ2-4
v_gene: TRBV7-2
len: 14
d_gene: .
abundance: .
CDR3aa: CASSLDSNKNIQYF
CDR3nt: TGTGCCAGCAGCTTAGACAGCAACAAAAACATTCAGTACTTC

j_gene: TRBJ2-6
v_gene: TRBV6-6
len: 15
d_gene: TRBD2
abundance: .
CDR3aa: CASTQRGSGANVLTF
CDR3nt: TGTGCCAGCACCCAGCGGGGCTCTGGGGCCAACGTCCTGACTTTC

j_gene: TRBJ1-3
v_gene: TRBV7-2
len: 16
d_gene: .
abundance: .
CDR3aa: CASSLVEGRAGNTIYF
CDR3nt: TGTGCCAGCAGCTTAGTGGAGGGGCGCGCAGGAAACACCATATATTTT

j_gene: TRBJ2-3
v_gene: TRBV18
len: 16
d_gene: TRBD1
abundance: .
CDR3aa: CASSPGTGGRTDTQYF
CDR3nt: TGTGCCAGCTCACCCGGGACAGGGGGACGTACAGATACGCAGTATTTT

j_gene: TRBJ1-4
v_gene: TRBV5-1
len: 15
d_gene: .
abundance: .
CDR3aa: CASSPPGRGAEKLFF
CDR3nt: TGCGCCAGCAGCCCCCCGGGGAGGGGTGCTGAAAAACTGTTTTTT

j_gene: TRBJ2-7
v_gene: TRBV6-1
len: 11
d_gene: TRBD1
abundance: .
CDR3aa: CASSDRDEQYF
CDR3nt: TGTGCCAGCAGCGACAGGGACGAGCAGTACTTC

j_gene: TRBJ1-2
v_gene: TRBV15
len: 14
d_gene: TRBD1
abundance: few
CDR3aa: CATSGNEQGNGYTF
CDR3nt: TGTGCCACCAGCGGGAACGAACAGGGGAACGGCTACACCTTC

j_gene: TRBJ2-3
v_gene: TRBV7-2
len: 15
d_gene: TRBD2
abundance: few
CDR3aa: CASSETSGTTDTQYF
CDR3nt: TGTGCCAGCAGCGAAACTAGCGGGACCACAGATACGCAGTATTTT

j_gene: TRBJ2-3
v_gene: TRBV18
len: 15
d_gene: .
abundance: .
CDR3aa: CASSPGQGGTDTQYF
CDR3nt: TGTGCCAGCTCACCAGGGCAAGGGGGCACAGATACGCAGTATTTT

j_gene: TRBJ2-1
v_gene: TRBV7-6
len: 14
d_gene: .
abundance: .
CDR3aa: CASSLEAPGNEQFF
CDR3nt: TGTGCCAGCAGCTTAGAGGCCCCAGGGAATGAGCAGTTCTTC

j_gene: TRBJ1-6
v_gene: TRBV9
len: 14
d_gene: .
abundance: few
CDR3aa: CASSVYSGGSPLHF
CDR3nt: TGTGCCAGCAGCGTATATTCCGGGGGTTCACCCCTCCACTTT

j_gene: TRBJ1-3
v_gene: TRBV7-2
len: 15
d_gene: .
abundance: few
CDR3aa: CASSLSPGLGNTIYF
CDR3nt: TGTGCCAGCAGCTTATCCCCAGGGCTAGGAAACACCATATATTTT

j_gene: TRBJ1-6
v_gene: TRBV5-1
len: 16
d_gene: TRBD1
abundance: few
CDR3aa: CASSPTLTGGNSPLHF
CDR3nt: TGCGCCAGCAGCCCTACCCTGACAGGGGGGAATTCACCCCTCCACTTT

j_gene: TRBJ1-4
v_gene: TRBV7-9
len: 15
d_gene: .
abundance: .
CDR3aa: CASSLGSRVGEKLFF
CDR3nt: TGTGCCAGCAGCTTAGGGAGCAGGGTCGGGGAAAAACTGTTTTTT

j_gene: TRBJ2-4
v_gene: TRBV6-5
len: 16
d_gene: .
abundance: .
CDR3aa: CASSYRETAAKNIQYF
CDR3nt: TGTGCCAGCAGTTACCGGGAGACAGCTGCCAAAAACATTCAGTACTTC

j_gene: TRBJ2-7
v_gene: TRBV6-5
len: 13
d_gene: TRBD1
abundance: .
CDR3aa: CASSYSGTGGTYF
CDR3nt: TGTGCCAGCAGTTACTCGGGGACAGGGGGGACGTACTTC

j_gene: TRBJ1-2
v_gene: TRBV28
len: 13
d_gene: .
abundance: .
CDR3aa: CASSLNQGLGYTF
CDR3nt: TGTGCCAGCAGTTTAAACCAGGGACTAGGCTACACCTTC

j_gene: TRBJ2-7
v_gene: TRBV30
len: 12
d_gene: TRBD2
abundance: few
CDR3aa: CAWTGGAYEQYF
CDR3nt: TGTGCCTGGACGGGGGGGGCCTACGAGCAGTACTTC

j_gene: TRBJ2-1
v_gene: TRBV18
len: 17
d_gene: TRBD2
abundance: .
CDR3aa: CASSPPGGSGEINEQFF
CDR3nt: TGTGCCAGCTCACCCCCGGGGGGTAGCGGGGAAATCAATGAGCAGTTCTTC

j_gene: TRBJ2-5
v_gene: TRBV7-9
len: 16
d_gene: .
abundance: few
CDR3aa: CASSFLWSGVAETQYF
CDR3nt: TGTGCCAGCAGCTTTCTATGGTCAGGGGTAGCGGAGACCCAGTACTTC

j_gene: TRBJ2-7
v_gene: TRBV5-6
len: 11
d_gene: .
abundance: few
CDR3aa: CASSFDREQYF
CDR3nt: TGTGCCAGCAGCTTCGACAGGGAGCAGTACTTC

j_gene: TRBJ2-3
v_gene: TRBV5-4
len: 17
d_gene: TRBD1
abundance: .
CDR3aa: CASSSGGGQGAADTQYF
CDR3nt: TGTGCCAGCAGCTCGGGGGGCGGACAGGGGGCGGCAGATACGCAGTATTTT

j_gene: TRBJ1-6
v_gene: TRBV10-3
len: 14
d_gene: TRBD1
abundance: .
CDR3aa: CAIGDRAGDSPLHF
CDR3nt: TGTGCCATCGGGGACAGGGCTGGGGATTCACCCCTCCACTTT

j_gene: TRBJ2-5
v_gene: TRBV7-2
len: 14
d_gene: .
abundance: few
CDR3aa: CASSLGPDIETQYF
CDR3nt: TGTGCCAGCAGCTTAGGTCCAGACATAGAGACCCAGTACTTC

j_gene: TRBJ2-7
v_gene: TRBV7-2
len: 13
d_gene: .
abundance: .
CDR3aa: CASSLGAQREQYF
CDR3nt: TGTGCCAGCAGCTTAGGGGCCCAGCGGGAGCAGTACTTC

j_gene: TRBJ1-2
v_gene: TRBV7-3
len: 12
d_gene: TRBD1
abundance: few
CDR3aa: CASSPRGGQYTF
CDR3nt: TGTGCCAGCAGCCCCCGGGGGGGACAGTACACCTTC

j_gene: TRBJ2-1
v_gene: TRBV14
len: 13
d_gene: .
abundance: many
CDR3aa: CASSQELRGEQFF
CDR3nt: TGTGCCAGCAGCCAAGAGTTACGGGGTGAGCAGTTCTTC

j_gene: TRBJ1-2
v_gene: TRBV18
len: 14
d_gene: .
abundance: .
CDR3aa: CASSPDLGEGGYTF
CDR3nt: TGTGCCAGCTCACCGGACTTGGGGGAGGGAGGCTACACCTTC

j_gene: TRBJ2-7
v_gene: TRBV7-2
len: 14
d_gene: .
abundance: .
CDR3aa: CASSLLPVSYEQYF
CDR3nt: TGTGCCAGCAGCTTACTTCCGGTCTCCTACGAGCAGTACTTC

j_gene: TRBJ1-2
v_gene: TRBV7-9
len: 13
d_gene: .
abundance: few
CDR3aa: CASSLQGLEGYTF
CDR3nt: TGTGCCAGCAGCTTACAGGGGCTGGAAGGCTACACCTTC

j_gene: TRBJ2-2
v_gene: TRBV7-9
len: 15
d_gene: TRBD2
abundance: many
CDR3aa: CASRSLAGVTGELFF
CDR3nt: TGTGCCAGCAGATCACTAGCGGGGGTGACCGGGGAGCTGTTTTTT

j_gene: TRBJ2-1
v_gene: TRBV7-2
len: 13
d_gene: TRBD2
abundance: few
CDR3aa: CASSPVTSGEQFF
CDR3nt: TGTGCCAGCAGCCCCGTGACTAGCGGGGAGCAGTTCTTC

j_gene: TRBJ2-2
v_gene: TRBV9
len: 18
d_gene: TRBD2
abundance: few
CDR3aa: CASSEGLGGSLLSGELFF
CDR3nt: TGTGCCAGCAGCGAGGGGTTGGGGGGGTCTTTACTGTCCGGGGAGCTGTTTTTT

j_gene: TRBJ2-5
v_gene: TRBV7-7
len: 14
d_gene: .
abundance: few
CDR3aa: CASSSKAFQETQYF
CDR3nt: TGTGCCAGCAGCTCCAAAGCATTCCAAGAGACCCAGTACTTC

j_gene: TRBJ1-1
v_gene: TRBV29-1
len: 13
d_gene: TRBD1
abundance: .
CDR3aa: CSAQTGQNTEAFF
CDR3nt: TGCAGCGCTCAGACAGGGCAGAACACTGAAGCTTTCTTT

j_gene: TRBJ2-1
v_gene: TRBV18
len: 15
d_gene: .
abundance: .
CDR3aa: CASSPSEGTYNEQFF
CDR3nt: TGTGCCAGCTCACCATCGGAGGGGACCTACAATGAGCAGTTCTTC

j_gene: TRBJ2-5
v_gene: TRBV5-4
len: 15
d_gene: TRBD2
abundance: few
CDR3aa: CASTNKLAGQETQYF
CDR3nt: TGTGCCAGCACAAACAAGCTAGCGGGGCAAGAGACCCAGTACTTC

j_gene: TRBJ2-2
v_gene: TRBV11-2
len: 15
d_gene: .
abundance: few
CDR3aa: CASSFLIGGTGELFF
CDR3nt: TGTGCCAGCAGCTTCCTTATTGGCGGCACCGGGGAGCTGTTTTTT

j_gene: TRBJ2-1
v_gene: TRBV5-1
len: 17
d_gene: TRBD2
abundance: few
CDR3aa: CASSSRSGGGAYNEQFF
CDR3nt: TGCGCCAGCAGCTCCCGTAGCGGGGGGGGCGCTTACAATGAGCAGTTCTTC

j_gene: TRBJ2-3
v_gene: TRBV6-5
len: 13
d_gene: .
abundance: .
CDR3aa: CASRQISTDTQYF
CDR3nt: TGTGCCAGCAGACAGATCAGCACAGATACGCAGTATTTT